These T cell receptor beta chains were read from a single sample in a study of CD8 T cells in ankylosing spondylitis. TCRdb re-analysed the 5' RACE reads in MiXCR, keeping a single row per CDR3 protein. The sample has around 220,000 distinct CDR3 sequences, 10% to 13% seen once. Material: blood, either unsorted or a sorted T cell fraction (not recorded which). These receptors were collected from a male donor with ankylosing spondylitis or in good health (not recorded which). CDR3s include the opening cysteine and the closing phenylalanine or tryptophan. A D gene is named only where the DNA matches it firmly. Clone size is not always given. Where it is, it says once, few, many or a class for expanded clones.

clone_size	v_call	j_call	d_call	cdr3_nt	cdr3_aa
many	TRBV3-1	TRBJ1-2	-	TGTGCCAGCAGTAGGACAGAGAACTATGGCTACACCTTC	CASSRTENYGYTF
many	TRBV6-1	TRBJ1-2	-	TGTGCCAGCAGTGAAGCTCTGACCGAACAAAGATATGGCTACACCTTC	CASSEALTEQRYGYTF
-	TRBV18	TRBJ2-7	TRBD1	TGTGCCAGCTCACCACTCACAGGGGTCCCCGAGCAGTACTTC	CASSPLTGVPEQYF
many	TRBV24-1	TRBJ2-5	-	TGTGCCACCAGTGAGCAAGGGCGGGCCACCCAACGGGAGACCCAGTACTTC	CATSEQGRATQRETQYF
-	TRBV12-3/TRBV12-4	TRBJ2-1	TRBD2	TGTACCCTCAGTCCTCCGGGACTAGCGGTCAGCTCCTACAATGAGCAGTTCTTC	CTLSPPGLAVSSYNEQFF
few	TRBV20-1	TRBJ1-1	-	TGCAGTGCTAGTTCTTATCCGCAGGTCCGGAACACTGAAGCTTTCTTT	CSASSYPQVRNTEAFF
few	TRBV3-1	TRBJ2-4	-	TGTGCCAGCAGCCATCGGGGCGGGACGGAGAAAAACATTCAGTACTTC	CASSHRGGTEKNIQYF
many	TRBV7-9	TRBJ1-5	TRBD1	TGTGCCAGCAGCTGGACAGGTAATCAGCCCCAGCATTTT	CASSWTGNQPQHF
many	TRBV7-3	TRBJ2-5	-	TGTGCCAGCAGCCAGACAGTACAAGAGACCCAGTACTTC	CASSQTVQETQYF
many	TRBV19	TRBJ1-5	-	TGTGCCAGTACGAACAGGGAGCGGCCCAATCAGCCCCAGCATTTT	CASTNRERPNQPQHF
few	TRBV5-1	TRBJ2-1	-	TGCGCCAGCAGCCCGAGGGCTGAAGGTAATGAGCAGTTCTTC	CASSPRAEGNEQFF
few	TRBV11-1	TRBJ2-3	TRBD2	TGTGCCAGCAGCCTAAGGCCAGCGGGGGGCCTTTACGATACGCAGTATTTT	CASSLRPAGGLYDTQYF
many	TRBV20-1	TRBJ1-1	TRBD1	TGCAGTGCTAGAGGGGCCTGGCAGGGGGAAGAAGCTTTCTTT	CSARGAWQGEEAFF
-	TRBV19	TRBJ2-2	-	TGTGCCAGTAGTGCCGGGACCGTTCGAGGGGAGCTGTTTTTT	CASSAGTVRGELFF
many	TRBV12-3/TRBV12-4	TRBJ2-3	-	TGTGCCAGCAACCCCGACAGGAACACAGATACGCAGTATTTT	CASNPDRNTDTQYF
many	TRBV20-1	TRBJ1-1	TRBD1	TGCAGTGCTAGAGAAACGGGCAGGGGGCGCCTTGGAACTGAAGCTTTCTTT	CSARETGRGRLGTEAFF
many	TRBV11-2	TRBJ1-3	-	TGTGCCAGCAGCTTATTGCCCGGGGGAATCTCTGGAAACACCATATATTTT	CASSLLPGGISGNTIYF
-	TRBV5-6	TRBJ2-3	-	TGTGCCAGCAGCACATCCTACACAGATACGCAGTATTTT	CASSTSYTDTQYF
many	TRBV28	TRBJ1-3	-	TGTGCCAGCAGGGTGACACTGAGCTCTGGAAACACCATATATTTT	CASRVTLSSGNTIYF
-	TRBV20-1	TRBJ2-5	-	TGCAGTGCTAGAGTCTACAGGGGAGGGTCCCAGTACTTC	CSARVYRGGSQYF
many	TRBV21-1	TRBJ2-3	-	TGTGCCAGCAGCAAAGGGTGGCGACTAGCGGGGGTGTCGGATACGCAGTATTTT	CASSKGWRLAGVSDTQYF
many	TRBV12-3/TRBV12-4	TRBJ2-7	-	TGTGCCAGCAGTTGGGCAGGGTTCGGATTGGGCTACGAGCAGTACTTC	CASSWAGFGLGYEQYF
many	TRBV12-3/TRBV12-4	TRBJ2-7	-	TGTGCCAGCAGCCGGCAGCATAGCTCCTACGAGCAGTACTTC	CASSRQHSSYEQYF
many	TRBV6-5	TRBJ2-2	-	TGTGCCAGCAGTTATCTGGGCACCGGGGAGCTGTTTTTT	CASSYLGTGELFF
many	TRBV5-5	TRBJ1-4	TRBD1	TGTGCCAGCAGCTTGGCCGGCGGGACAGGGGGTGAAAAACTGTTTTTT	CASSLAGGTGGEKLFF
many	TRBV20-1	TRBJ1-6	-	TGCAGTGCTAGAGATGAGGCTCGGACATCCTCCCGAAATTCACCCCTCCACTTT	CSARDEARTSSRNSPLHF
few	TRBV20-1	TRBJ2-5	-	TGCAGTGCTCCCGGGACCGGCGGCGAGACCCAGTACTTC	CSAPGTGGETQYF
-	TRBV20-1	TRBJ2-3	-	TGCAGCACCATTCAAGGCACAGATACGCAGTATTTT	CSTIQGTDTQYF
few	TRBV5-4	TRBJ2-3	-	TGTGCCAGCAGCACCCCACTAGCTGTACCGACAGATACGCAGTATTTT	CASSTPLAVPTDTQYF
many	TRBV7-2	TRBJ2-7	TRBD1	TGTGCCAGCAGCTCTCAGGGGGCCTACGAGCAGTACTTC	CASSSQGAYEQYF
many	TRBV12-3/TRBV12-4	TRBJ2-1	TRBD2	TGTGCCAGCAGTACTGGACTAGCGGAGCAGTTCTTC	CASSTGLAEQFF
-	TRBV6-1	TRBJ2-3	TRBD1	TGTGCCAGCACCACGGACAGGTCCACAGATACGCAGTATTTT	CASTTDRSTDTQYF
few	TRBV27	TRBJ1-4	-	TGTGCCAGCAGTTACCAGCCTAATGAAAAACTGTTTTTT	CASSYQPNEKLFF
many	TRBV7-6	TRBJ1-5	-	TGTGCCAGCAGCGAGGGACGGTCCAATCAGCCCCAGCATTTT	CASSEGRSNQPQHF
many	TRBV3-1	TRBJ2-3	TRBD2	TGTGCCAGCAGCCCACCGGCTAGCGGGGGGAACACAGATACGCAGTATTTT	CASSPPASGGNTDTQYF
few	TRBV5-1	TRBJ2-7	-	TGCGCCAGCAGCCCCGGCGGACAACTCTACGAGCAGTACTTC	CASSPGGQLYEQYF
-	TRBV20-1	TRBJ2-7	-	TGCAGTGCTAGAGATCACATTGCCTCCTCCTACGAGCAGTACTTC	CSARDHIASSYEQYF
many	TRBV20-1	TRBJ1-1	-	TGCAGTGCTAGGGTACGTCAGGGCCAGATAAACACTGAAGCTTTCTTT	CSARVRQGQINTEAFF
many	TRBV28	TRBJ2-3	TRBD2	TGTGCCAGCAGTTCCCCTGGGCTAGCGGAGACCACAGATACGCAGTATTTT	CASSSPGLAETTDTQYF
many	TRBV20-1	TRBJ1-5	-	TGCAGTGCTAGAGAGGTAACGTCTAATCAGCCCCAGCATTTT	CSAREVTSNQPQHF
many	TRBV5-1	TRBJ2-2	-	TGCGCCAGCAGCTTGGATGGTAGGGGAAACACCGGGGAGCTGTTTTTT	CASSLDGRGNTGELFF
many	TRBV5-6	TRBJ2-6	TRBD1	TGTGCCAGCAGCCTACGGACAGGACCCTACTCTGGGGCCAACGTCCTGACTTTC	CASSLRTGPYSGANVLTF
few	TRBV5-1	TRBJ1-3	TRBD1	TGCGCCAGCAGCTCCCAAGGGACAGGGATCTCTGGAAACACCATATATTTT	CASSSQGTGISGNTIYF
-	TRBV5-6	TRBJ2-1	-	TGTGCCAGCAGCTTCTTCTGGTCCGAGCAGTTCTTC	CASSFFWSEQFF
-	TRBV6-6	TRBJ1-1	-	TGTGCCAGCAGTTACTCCGCTTCCAGGTTGGCTTTCTTT	CASSYSASRLAFF
many	TRBV18	TRBJ1-4	-	TGTGCCAGCTCACTTTCAGGATCGGGTAATGAAAAACTGTTTTTT	CASSLSGSGNEKLFF
few	TRBV20-1	TRBJ1-1	-	TGCAGTGCTTATCCCAACACTGAAGCTTTCTTT	CSAYPNTEAFF
many	TRBV7-8	TRBJ1-1	TRBD1	TGTGCCAGCAGCTTACCCAGGGGGACAGGTCCCATGAACACTGAAGCTTTCTTT	CASSLPRGTGPMNTEAFF
many	TRBV20-1	TRBJ1-1	TRBD1	TGCAGTGCTAGATCTCGGGACAGCCGCACTGAAGCTTTCTTT	CSARSRDSRTEAFF
many	TRBV7-2	TRBJ2-3	TRBD2	TGTGCCAGCAGCAAAGCCGGGTTAGCGGGGGGCTATACGCAGTATTTT	CASSKAGLAGGYTQYF
many	TRBV12-3/TRBV12-4	TRBJ2-7	-	TGTGCCAGCAGTTTATTGGACAGCTACTCCTACGAGCAGTACTTC	CASSLLDSYSYEQYF
-	TRBV24-1	TRBJ1-2	-	TGTGCCACCAGGGGCCGGGTCGGCTACACCTTC	CATRGRVGYTF
many	TRBV20-1	TRBJ2-7	TRBD1	TGCAGTGCCCAGGGACAGGGCACCTACGAGCAGTACTTC	CSAQGQGTYEQYF
many	TRBV20-1	TRBJ2-3	TRBD2	TGCAGTGCTAGTCCTAGGGGCGGGGGGGCAACAGATACGCAGTATTTT	CSASPRGGGATDTQYF
many	TRBV6-7	TRBJ2-1	-	TGTGCCAGCAGTTACTCCCCGGGGGCCGGGTTC	CASSYSPGAGF